Listed here is a single T cell receptor beta chain. Its antigen is not known. This sample is part of a study of shared clonotypes between healthy human individuals. About the research overall: With ages of 18 to 49, the donors were a couple of women and a few men.

The method was immunoSEQ multiplex PCR; TCRdb's version includes in-frame clones alone and lacks a portion of them. The sample holds more than 1,200,000 clones, about 98.5% seen once. Regarding the study as a whole: Donor clonotype sharing was expected to depend on sequencing depth. What naive subsets generally showed was a larger estimated richness than memory subsets showed. Naive CD4 clonotypes overlapped across a few donors at roughly 5.1%.

The CDR3 has 16 residues. Trimming took 4 bases from V and 4 from J; bases not matched to a gene: 9. CDR1 MDHEN and CDR2 SYDVKM come from the germline V gene. The material sequenced was naive CD4+ T cells sorted from blood. Subset: CD45RA+ positively selected. This chain connects TRBV28 to TRBJ1-5; 8 bases agree with TRBD1. This sequence originates from a man in his thirties or forties in good health. The CDR3 loop is CASSSLPGQVNQPQHF. DNA of the CDR3: TGTGCCAGCAGTTCTCTGCCGGGACAGGTGAATCAGCCCCAGCATTTT.